These T cell receptor beta chains were read from a single sample in a study of cytomegalovirus exposure and HLA in healthy donors. Sequencing was performed with immunoSEQ multiplex PCR; in TCRdb, only in-frame clones are kept and a portion is missing. The clone table shows 100,000 to 150,000 clones, with the ten largest holding over 1.5%. The sequenced material came from PBMCs. These receptors were collected from a man aged 18-30 years in good health and CMV-seronegative. CDR3s include the opening cysteine and the closing phenylalanine or tryptophan. The D gene is left open where the match is weak. Clone size, where shown, is once, few, many, or a class for clones that have expanded.

>TRBJ2-2|NA|NA|TRBV19
CASRPSLPAVLFF
TGTGCCAGTAGACCCAGTCTCCCAGCGGTGCTGTTTTTT
>TRBJ1-1|NA|TRBD1|TRBV4-1
CASSQVRDRGEAFF
TGCGCCAGCAGCCAAGTCCGGGACAGGGGTGAAGCTTTCTTT
>TRBJ2-7|NA|NA|TRBV30
CAWTVSSYEQYF
TGTGCCTGGACGGTTAGCTCCTACGAGCAGTACTTC
>TRBJ1-2|NA|NA|TRBV7-6
CASSSSGDYGYTF
TGTGCCAGCAGCTCATCAGGGGACTATGGCTACACCTTC
>TRBJ1-1|NA|TRBD1|TRBV11-1
CASSQGTGNTEAFF
TGTGCCAGCAGCCAAGGGACAGGGAACACTGAAGCTTTCTTT
>TRBJ2-5|NA|TRBD1|TRBV28
CASSSRGIVETQYF
TGTGCCAGCAGTTCCAGGGGGATCGTGGAGACCCAGTACTTC
>TRBJ1-6|NA|NA|TRBV7-8
CASSLDRVPYNSPLHF
TGTGCCAGCAGCTTAGATCGGGTGCCCTATAATTCACCCCTCCACTTT
>TRBJ2-1|medium-sized|TRBD1|TRBV5-8
CARSPTQGDEQFF
TGTGCCAGAAGCCCTACTCAGGGGGATGAGCAGTTCTTC
>TRBJ2-5|NA|NA|TRBV21-1
CASSKGRMGAQETQYF
TGTGCCAGCAGCAAGGGGCGGATGGGGGCCCAAGAGACCCAGTACTTC
>TRBJ2-3|NA|NA|TRBV25-1
CASSDGSWHDDTQYF
TGTGCCAGCAGTGATGGCAGTTGGCATGATGATACGCAGTATTTT
>TRBJ2-7|NA|TRBD2|TRBV4-1
CASSPRLAGHKGEQYF
TGCGCCAGCAGCCCCCGACTAGCGGGACATAAGGGCGAGCAGTACTTC
>TRBJ1-2|NA|TRBD1|TRBV9
CASSVEPGQDYGYTF
TGTGCCAGCAGCGTAGAACCGGGACAGGACTATGGCTACACCTTC
>TRBJ2-7|NA|NA|TRBV28
CASSLKSLNF
TGTGCCAGCAGTTTAAAAAGCTTAAACTTC
>TRBJ1-5|NA|TRBD1|TRBV6-5
CASNGQGDGPQHF
TGTGCCAGCAACGGACAGGGAGATGGGCCCCAGCATTTT
>TRBJ1-3|NA|NA|TRBV7-2
CASSLAAPDSGNTIYF
TGTGCCAGCAGCTTAGCGGCCCCTGACTCTGGAAACACCATATATTTT
>TRBJ2-3|NA|NA|TRBV2
CASRAEYTQYF
TGTGCCAGCAGGGCGGAGTACACGCAGTATTTT
>TRBJ2-7|NA|TRBD2|TRBV28
CASRSPGGSLYEQYF
TGTGCCAGCAGGTCCCCCGGCGGGAGTCTCTACGAGCAGTACTTC
>TRBJ2-7|NA|NA|TRBV11-2
CASSLVSYEQYF
TGTGCCAGCAGCTTAGTGTCGTACGAGCAGTACTTC
>TRBJ2-5|NA|NA|TRBV29-1
CSVDWQQETQYF
TGCAGCGTTGACTGGCAGCAAGAGACCCAGTACTTC
>TRBJ2-7|NA|TRBD1|TRBV28
CASSLQTGGPYEQYF
TGTGCCAGCAGTTTACAGACAGGGGGCCCCTACGAGCAGTACTTC
>TRBJ2-2|NA|TRBD1|TRBV11-2
CASSLTGTGELFF
TGTGCCAGCAGCTTGACAGGGACCGGGGAGCTGTTTTTT
>TRBJ2-7|NA|TRBD1|TRBV7-2
CASSRQDRAYEQYF
TGTGCCAGCAGCCGCCAGGACAGGGCCTACGAGCAGTACTTC
>TRBJ2-1|NA|NA|TRBV9
CASSVHDSTLNEQFF
TGTGCCAGCAGCGTTCACGACAGTACACTGAATGAGCAGTTCTTC
>TRBJ2-7|NA|NA|TRBV19
CASSRGAYEQYF
TGTGCCAGTAGCAGGGGAGCCTACGAGCAGTACTTC
>TRBJ2-7|NA|NA|TRBV30
CAWSGFSPGEQYF
TGTGCCTGGAGCGGCTTCTCTCCGGGGGAGCAGTACTTC
>TRBJ2-1|NA|TRBD2|TRBV25-1
CASSEGGGRRDNEQFF
TGTGCCAGCTCCGAAGGTGGCGGGAGGAGGGACAATGAGCAGTTCTTC
>TRBJ2-7|NA|NA|TRBV28
CASSSPGNRYEQYF
TGTGCCAGCAGTTCACCCGGGAACCGATACGAGCAGTACTTC
>TRBJ2-1|NA|NA|TRBV25-1
CASSVLDRDSNEQFF
TGTGCCAGCAGTGTTTTAGATCGGGACTCCAATGAGCAGTTCTTC
>TRBJ2-7|NA|NA|TRBV6-5
CASSPKSGLYEQYF
TGTGCCAGCAGTCCAAAATCGGGACTTTACGAGCAGTACTTC
>TRBJ1-1|NA|NA|TRBV28
CASSNPTLGQEAFF
TGTGCCAGCAGCAACCCTACCCTGGGCCAGGAAGCTTTCTTT
>TRBJ1-1|NA|TRBD1|TRBV4-3
CASSQQPGTGYEAFF
TGCGCCAGCAGCCAACAGCCCGGGACAGGGTATGAGGCTTTCTTT
>TRBJ2-4|NA|NA|TRBV7-3
CASSARQKDIQYF
TGTGCCAGCAGTGCCAGGCAGAAGGACATTCAGTACTTC
>TRBJ1-6|NA|NA|TRBV27
CASSFEGLPLHF
TGTGCCAGCAGTTTTGAGGGTCTGCCCCTCCACTTT
>TRBJ1-6|NA|NA|TRBV27
CASSLTKLNSPLHF
TGTGCCAGCAGTTTAACTAAGCTTAATTCACCCCTCCACTTT
>TRBJ1-1|NA|TRBD1|TRBV5-1
CASSYRDRQPNTEAFF
TGCGCCAGCAGCTACCGGGACAGACAACCGAACACTGAAGCTTTCTTT
>TRBJ2-3|NA|TRBD2|TRBV5-1
CASSPLAGGIPDTQYF
TGCGCCAGCAGCCCGTTAGCGGGGGGCATCCCAGATACGCAGTATTTT
>TRBJ1-2|NA|TRBD1|TRBV27
CASSSQGGNYGYTF
TGTGCCAGCAGTAGCCAGGGGGGAAACTATGGCTACACCTTC
>TRBJ1-1|NA|NA|TRBV7-3
CASSSGRGTEAFF
TGTGCCAGCAGCTCCGGGAGGGGCACTGAAGCTTTCTTT
>TRBJ2-7|NA|TRBD2|TRBV6-5
CASSYSGTSGSYEQYF
TGTGCCAGCAGTTACTCTGGGACTAGCGGCTCCTACGAGCAGTACTTC
>TRBJ2-1|NA|TRBD2|TRBV5-6
CASSWVGRGEDEQFF
TGTGCCAGCAGCTGGGTGGGGCGGGGGGAGGATGAGCAGTTCTTC
>TRBJ1-2|NA|NA|TRBV28
CASRRLVGEGGYTF
TGTGCCAGCAGGAGGCTCGTAGGGGAGGGGGGCTACACCTTC
>TRBJ1-4|NA|TRBD1|TRBV5-4
CASSYGQATNEKLFF
TGTGCCAGCAGCTACGGACAGGCAACTAATGAAAAACTGTTTTTT
>TRBJ1-1|NA|NA|TRBV18
CASSRRETDTEAFF
TGTGCCAGCTCAAGGCGGGAAACAGACACTGAAGCTTTCTTT
>TRBJ2-5|NA|TRBD2|TRBV11-3
CASSLSLAGEGETQYF
TGTGCCAGCAGCTTAAGCCTAGCGGGAGAGGGAGAGACCCAGTACTTC
>TRBJ2-1|NA|TRBD2|TRBV10-3
CAISGGTSGGLGFYNEQFF
TGTGCCATCAGTGGGGGGACTAGCGGGGGTTTAGGTTTCTACAATGAGCAGTTCTTC
>TRBJ2-3|NA|TRBD1|TRBV7-3
CASSLRQGATDTQYF
TGTGCCAGCAGCTTACGACAGGGGGCAACAGATACGCAGTATTTT
>TRBJ2-1|NA|NA|TRBV4-1
CASSQDWQRSYNEQFF
TGCGCCAGCAGCCAAGATTGGCAGCGCTCCTACAATGAGCAGTTCTTC
>TRBJ2-7|NA|TRBD2|TRBV13
CASSLFGTNSYEQYF
TGTGCCAGCAGCTTATTTGGGACTAACTCCTACGAGCAGTACTTC
>TRBJ2-3|NA|NA|TRBV9
CASSVGSYPTDTQYF
TGTGCCAGCAGCGTAGGATCCTACCCCACAGATACGCAGTATTTT